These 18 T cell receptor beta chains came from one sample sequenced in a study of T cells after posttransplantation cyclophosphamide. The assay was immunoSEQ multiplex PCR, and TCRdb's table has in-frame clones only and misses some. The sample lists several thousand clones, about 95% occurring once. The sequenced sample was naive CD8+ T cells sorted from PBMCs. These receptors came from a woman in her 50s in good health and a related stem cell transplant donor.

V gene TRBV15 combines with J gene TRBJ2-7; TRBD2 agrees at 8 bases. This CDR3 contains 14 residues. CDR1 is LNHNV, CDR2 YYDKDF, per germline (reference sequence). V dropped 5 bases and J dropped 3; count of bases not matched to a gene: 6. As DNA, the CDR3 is TGTGCCACCAGCCCCGCGAGCGGGGGCTACGAGCAGTACTTC. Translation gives CATSPASGGYEQYF.

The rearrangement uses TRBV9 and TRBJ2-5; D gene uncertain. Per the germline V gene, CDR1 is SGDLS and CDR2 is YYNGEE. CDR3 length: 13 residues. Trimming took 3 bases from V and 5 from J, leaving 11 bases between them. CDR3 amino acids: CASSGGEWETQYF. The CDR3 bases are TGTGCCAGCAGCGGTGGAGAGTGGGAGACCCAGTACTTC.

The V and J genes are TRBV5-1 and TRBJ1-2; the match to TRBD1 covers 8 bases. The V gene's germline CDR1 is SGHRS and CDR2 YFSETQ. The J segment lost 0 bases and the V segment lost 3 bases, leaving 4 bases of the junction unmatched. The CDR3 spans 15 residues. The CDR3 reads CASSSGQGANYGYTF. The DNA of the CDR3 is TGCGCCAGCAGCTCCGGACAGGGAGCTAACTATGGCTACACCTTC.

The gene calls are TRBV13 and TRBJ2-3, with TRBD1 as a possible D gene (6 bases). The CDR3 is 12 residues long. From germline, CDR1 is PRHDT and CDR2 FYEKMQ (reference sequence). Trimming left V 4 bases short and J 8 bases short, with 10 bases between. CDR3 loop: CASSSPRGTQYF. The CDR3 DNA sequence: TGTGCCAGCAGCTCGCCCAGGGGTACGCAGTATTTT.

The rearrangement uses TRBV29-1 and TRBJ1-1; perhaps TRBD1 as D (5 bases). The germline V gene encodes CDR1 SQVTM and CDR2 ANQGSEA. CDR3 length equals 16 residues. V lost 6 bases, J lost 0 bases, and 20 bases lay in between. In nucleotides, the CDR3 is TGCAGCGTCCCCCCTGGGGGGGGACTCCTGAACACTGAAGCTTTCTTT. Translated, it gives CSVPPGGGLLNTEAFF.

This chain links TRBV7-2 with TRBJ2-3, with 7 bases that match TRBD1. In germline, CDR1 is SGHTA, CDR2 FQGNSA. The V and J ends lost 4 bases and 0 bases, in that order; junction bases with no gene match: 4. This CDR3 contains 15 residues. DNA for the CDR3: TGTGCCAGCAGCTCGGGACAGACAAGCACAGATACGCAGTATTTT. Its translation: CASSSGQTSTDTQYF.

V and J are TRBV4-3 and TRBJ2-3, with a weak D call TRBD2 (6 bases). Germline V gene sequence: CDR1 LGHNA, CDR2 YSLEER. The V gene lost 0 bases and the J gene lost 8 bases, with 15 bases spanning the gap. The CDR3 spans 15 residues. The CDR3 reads CASSQETGSGLTQYF. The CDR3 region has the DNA TGCGCCAGCAGCCAAGAAACCGGGAGCGGCCTTACGCAGTATTTT.

The CDR3 here is CASSIGGNEDDYGYTF. The CDR3 coding sequence is TGTGCCAGTAGTATCGGGGGGAACGAGGATGACTATGGCTACACCTTC. The chain is built from TRBV19 and TRBJ1-2; D may be TRBD1 (5 bases). This CDR3 spans 16 amino acids. V lost 3 bases and J 3 bases, leaving 17 bases between the germline ends. Germline assignment: CDR1 LNHDA and CDR2 SQIVND (reference sequence).

CDR3 DNA: TGTGCCAGCAGCTCCGACAGGTTCGAGCAGTACTTC. Translation gives CASSSDRFEQYF. The gene calls are TRBV7-9 and TRBJ2-7, with D possibly TRBD1 on 6 matching bases. The V gene lost 4 bases and the J gene lost 6 bases, with 10 bases spanning the gap. The CDR3 is 12 residues long. Germline assignment: CDR1 SEHNR and CDR2 FQNEAQ (reference sequence).

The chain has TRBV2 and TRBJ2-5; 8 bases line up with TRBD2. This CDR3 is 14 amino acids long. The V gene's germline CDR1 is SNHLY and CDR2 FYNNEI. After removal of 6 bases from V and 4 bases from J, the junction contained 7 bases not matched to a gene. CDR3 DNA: TGTGCCAGCAGGCTAGCGGGTACCCTAGAGACCCAGTACTTC. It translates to CASRLAGTLETQYF.

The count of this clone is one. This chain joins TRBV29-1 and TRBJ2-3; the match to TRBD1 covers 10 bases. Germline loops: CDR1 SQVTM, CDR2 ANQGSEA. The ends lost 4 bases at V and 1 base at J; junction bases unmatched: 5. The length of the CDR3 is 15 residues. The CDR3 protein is CSVGQGAIRTDTQYF. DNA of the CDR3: TGCAGCGTTGGACAGGGGGCCATTCGCACAGATACGCAGTATTTT.

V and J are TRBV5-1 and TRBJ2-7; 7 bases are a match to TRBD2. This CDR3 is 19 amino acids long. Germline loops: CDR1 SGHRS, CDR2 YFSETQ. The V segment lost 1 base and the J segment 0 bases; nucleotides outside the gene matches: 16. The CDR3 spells CASSLPLFAGEGSSYEQYF. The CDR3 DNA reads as TGCGCCAGCAGCTTGCCCCTCTTTGCCGGGGAGGGAAGCTCCTACGAGCAGTACTTC. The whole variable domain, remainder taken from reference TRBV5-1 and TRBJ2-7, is KAGVTQTPRYLIKTRGQQVTLSCSPISGHRSVSWYQQTPGQGLQFLFEYFSETQRNKGNFPGRFSGRQFSNSRSEMNVSTLELGDSALYLCASSLPLFAGEGSSYEQYFGPGTRLTVT.

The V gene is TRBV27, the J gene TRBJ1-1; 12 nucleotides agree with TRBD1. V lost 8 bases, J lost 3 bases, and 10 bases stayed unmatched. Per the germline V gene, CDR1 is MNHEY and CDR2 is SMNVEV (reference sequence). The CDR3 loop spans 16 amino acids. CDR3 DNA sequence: TGTGCCAGCCGGGACAGGGGGCTTGGGGTGGACACTGAAGCTTTCTTT. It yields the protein CASRDRGLGVDTEAFF.

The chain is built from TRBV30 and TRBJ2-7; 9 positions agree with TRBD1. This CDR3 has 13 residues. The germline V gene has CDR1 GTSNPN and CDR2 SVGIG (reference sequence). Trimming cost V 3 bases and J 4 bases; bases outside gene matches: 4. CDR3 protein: CAWSGGQGYEQYF. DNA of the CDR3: TGTGCCTGGAGCGGGGGACAGGGTTACGAGCAGTACTTC.

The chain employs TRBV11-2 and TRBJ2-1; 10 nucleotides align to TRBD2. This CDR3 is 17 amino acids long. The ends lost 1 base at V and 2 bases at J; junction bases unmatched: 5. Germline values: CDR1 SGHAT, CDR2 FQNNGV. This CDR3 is CASSLATGTSAYNEQFF. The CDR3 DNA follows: TGTGCCAGCAGCTTAGCCACCGGGACTAGCGCCTACAATGAGCAGTTCTTC.

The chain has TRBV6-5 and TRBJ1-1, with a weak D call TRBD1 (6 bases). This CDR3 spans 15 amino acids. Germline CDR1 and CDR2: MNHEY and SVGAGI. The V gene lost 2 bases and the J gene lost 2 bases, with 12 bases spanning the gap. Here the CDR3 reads CASSYRYRDNTEAFF. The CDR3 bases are TGTGCCAGCAGTTACCGGTACAGGGACAACACTGAAGCTTTCTTT.

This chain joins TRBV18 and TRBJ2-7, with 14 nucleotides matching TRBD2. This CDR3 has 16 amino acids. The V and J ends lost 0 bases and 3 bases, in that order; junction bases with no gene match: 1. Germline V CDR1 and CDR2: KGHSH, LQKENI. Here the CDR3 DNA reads TGTGCCAGCTCACCACCGGGACTAGCGGGGGACTACGAGCAGTACTTC. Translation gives CASSPPGLAGDYEQYF.

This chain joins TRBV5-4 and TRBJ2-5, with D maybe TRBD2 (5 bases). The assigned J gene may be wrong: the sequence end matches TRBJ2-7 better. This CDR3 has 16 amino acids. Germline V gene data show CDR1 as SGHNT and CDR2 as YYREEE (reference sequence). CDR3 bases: TGTGCCAGCAGGAGCTGGACTGCAGTTCACTCCTACGAGCAGTACTTC. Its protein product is CASRSWTAVHSYEQYF.